One and the same sample provided the 17 T cell receptor beta chains below, sequenced in a study of shared clonotypes between healthy human individuals. The table came from immunoSEQ multiplex PCR; TCRdb's copy has only in-frame clones and leaves some out. The table includes about 1 million clones, more than 65% detected once. Sequencing was carried out using memory CD4+ T cells sorted from blood. The subset denotes: CD45RA-negative fraction. The receptors derive from a man aged 18 to 29 in good health.

The V and J genes are TRBV2 and TRBJ2-1; TRBD2 aligns across 15 bases. CDR3 size: 16 residues. The V gene end was trimmed by 6 bases and the J gene end by 8 bases; junction bases not matched to a gene: 8. Per germline, CDR1 SNHLY and CDR2 FYNNEI. The CDR3 DNA is TGTGCCAGCAGAGAGCCGGGACTAGCGGGAGGCTATGAGCAGTTCTTC. This encodes CASREPGLAGGYEQFF.

The chain joins TRBV19 to TRBJ1-5; possibly TRBD1 for D (6 bases). Germline lookup yields CDR1 LNHDA and CDR2 SQIVND (reference sequence). The CDR3 is 15 residues long. V was clipped by 7 bases and J by 0 bases, with 13 bases between them. The DNA of the CDR3 is TGTGCCAGTACCACCGGACAGTATAGCAATCAGCCCCAGCATTTT. Its protein product is CASTTGQYSNQPQHF.

Remarks on this clone: Other nucleotide sequences in the sample specify the same CDR3. The chain recombines TRBV5-1 with TRBJ1-1, with a tentative D call TRBD1 (6 bases). The V end lost 4 bases, the J end lost 1 base, and 11 bases lay between the germline ends. The V gene's germline CDR1 is SGHRS and CDR2 YFSETQ. This CDR3 region has 14 residues. DNA for the CDR3: TGCGCCAGCAGCAGTTCGACAGGGAACACTGAAGCTTTCTTT. It codes for CASSSSTGNTEAFF.

This clone was detected once. The CDR3 DNA reads as TGTGCCAGCAGCCAAGAGGCTAGCGGGAAACCATGGGATACGCAGTATTTT. It yields the protein CASSQEASGKPWDTQYF. The J gene is TRBJ2-3, the V gene TRBV14, with 9 nucleotides matching TRBD2. CDR3 length: 17 residues. With V trimmed by 0 bases and J by 6 bases, 10 bases remained unmatched. The germline gives CDR1 SGHDN, CDR2 FVKESK. Full variable domain (rest looked up from reference TRBV14 and TRBJ2-3): EAGVTQFPSHSVIEKGQTVTLRCDPISGHDNLYWYRRVMGKEIKFLLHFVKESKQDESGMPNNRFLAERTGGTYSTLKVQPAELEDSGVYFCASSQEASGKPWDTQYFGPGTRLTVL.

J is TRBJ2-5 and V is TRBV5-4; D remains unclear. The CDR3 length is 14 residues. Germline V gene data show CDR1 as SGHNT and CDR2 as YYREEE (reference sequence). The germline V and J ends were trimmed by 0 bases and 1 base, with 7 bases remaining between them. DNA for the CDR3: TGTGCCAGCAGCTTGGGCGGTCCCCAAGAGACCCAGTACTTC. It codes for CASSLGGPQETQYF. The whole variable domain, remainder taken from reference TRBV5-4 and TRBJ2-5, is ETGVTQSPTHLIKTRGQQVTLRCSSQSGHNTVSWYQQALGQGPQFIFQYYREEENGRGNFPPRFSGLQFPNYSSELNVNALELDDSALYLCASSLGGPQETQYFGPGTRLLVL.

The chain has TRBV2 and TRBJ2-3; 9 bases match TRBD1. The germline V gene encodes CDR1 SNHLY and CDR2 FYNNEI. The junction had 4 bases not matched to a gene; V was cut back by 3 bases and J by 0 bases. There are 16 residues in the CDR3. Here the CDR3 reads CASSDGTGYSTDTQYF. The CDR3 DNA is TGTGCCAGCAGTGATGGGACAGGGTATAGCACAGATACGCAGTATTTT.

The rearrangement uses TRBV9 and TRBJ1-1; D not resolved. The CDR3 runs 15 residues. V was trimmed by 4 bases and J by 0 bases, leaving 13 bases between them. Germline V gene sequence: CDR1 SGDLS, CDR2 YYNGEE. In DNA, the CDR3 is TGTGCCAGCAGCCCCCGAGTTCAGATGAACACTGAAGCTTTCTTT. As protein: CASSPRVQMNTEAFF.

The J gene is TRBJ1-2, the V gene TRBV6-5, with D uncertain. The CDR3 consists of 15 residues. Trimming removed 4 bases at V and 8 bases at J, with 20 bases between. Germline-derived CDR1 and CDR2 are MNHEY and SVGAGI. The CDR3 nucleotides read TGTGCCAGCAGTTCGAGGACGATTGCTTTGGGCGGCTACACCTTC. Its translation: CASSSRTIALGGYTF.

The chain recombines TRBV15 with TRBJ2-2, with a weak D call TRBD1 (6 bases). The germline V gene has CDR1 LNHNV and CDR2 YYDKDF (reference sequence). The ends were cut back, 8 bases at V and 1 base at J, with 20 bases in the middle. The length of the CDR3 is 17 residues. The CDR3 nucleotides are TGTGCCACCGTGGACAGTCTACAAGGGAAGAACACCGGGGAGCTGTTTTTT. It specifies CATVDSLQGKNTGELFF. The variable domain in full, completed from reference TRBV15 and TRBJ2-2, reads DAMVIQNPRYQVTQFGKPVTLSCSQTLNHNVMYWYQQKSSQAPKLLFHYYDKDFNNEADTPDNFQSRRPNTSFCFLDIRSPGLGDTAMYLCATVDSLQGKNTGELFFGEGSRLTVL.

This chain links TRBV5-1 with TRBJ1-1, with a tentative D call TRBD1 (5 bases). CDR1 SGHRS and CDR2 YFSETQ come from the germline V gene. V lost 5 bases and J 0 bases, leaving 11 bases between the germline ends. The CDR3 sequence is 14 residues long. CDR3 sequence: CASRKDSLNTEAFF. CDR3 DNA sequence: TGCGCCAGCAGGAAAGACAGCTTGAACACTGAAGCTTTCTTT.

CDR3 sequence: CASSMTGWGSPLHF. DNA of the CDR3: TGTGCCAGTAGTATGACAGGGTGGGGTTCACCCCTCCACTTT. This rearrangement joins TRBV19 to TRBJ1-6; 7 nucleotides line up with TRBD1. With V trimmed by 3 bases and J by 9 bases, 5 bases remained unmatched. Germline V CDR1 and CDR2: LNHDA, SQIVND (reference sequence). This CDR3 is built from 14 residues.

V and J are TRBV6-1 and TRBJ2-3; 9 bases line up with TRBD1. The V and J ends lost 4 bases and 4 bases, in that order; junction bases with no gene match: 3. CDR1 MNHNS and CDR2 SASEGT come from the germline V gene. The CDR3 contains 14 residues. The CDR3 loop reads CASSGGTGSDTQYF. The CDR3 DNA sequence: TGTGCCAGCAGTGGAGGGACAGGGTCAGATACGCAGTATTTT.

The rearrangement uses TRBV27 and TRBJ1-5; 10 bases match TRBD1. V lost 8 bases, J lost 7 bases, and 2 bases stayed unmatched. The CDR3 is 12 amino acids. Germline CDR1 reads MNHEY; CDR2 reads SMNVEV (reference sequence). The CDR3: CASDRGRQPQHF. In DNA, the CDR3 is TGTGCCAGCGACAGGGGGCGACAGCCCCAGCATTTT.

CDR3 amino acids: CASSFRASGVWGSYEQYF. CDR3 DNA: TGTGCCAGCAGTTTTCGGGCTAGCGGGGTATGGGGCTCCTACGAGCAGTACTTC. The chain joins TRBV27 to TRBJ2-7, with TRBD2 identical over 9 bases. CDR1 and CDR2 (germline): MNHEY, SMNVEV (reference sequence). This CDR3 region has 18 residues. J gave up 0 bases and V 3 bases, and 12 bases lay outside the gene matches.

The chain recombines TRBV30 with TRBJ2-6; D gene ambiguous. V lost 2 bases and J lost 0, with 2 bases in between. CDR1 and CDR2 from the germline V gene are GTSNPN and SVGIG (reference sequence). CDR3 length: 13 amino acids. CDR3 in amino acids: CAWSNSGANVLTF. CDR3 DNA: TGTGCCTGGAGTAACTCTGGGGCCAACGTCCTGACTTTC. Drawing the rest from reference TRBV30 and TRBJ2-6, the complete variable domain is SQTIHQWPATLVQPVGSPLSLECTVEGTSNPNLYWYRQAAGRGLQLLFYSVGIGQISSEVPQNLSASRPQDRQFILSSKKLLLSDSGFYLCAWSNSGANVLTFGAGSRLTVL.

V gene TRBV7-9 combines with J gene TRBJ1-3; D may be TRBD1 (5 bases). Germline V CDR1 and CDR2: SEHNR, FQNEAQ (reference sequence). The V end was cut by 5 bases, the J end by 0 bases, with 14 bases between. This CDR3 is 16 amino acids long. CDR3 residues: CASSLRDSPSGNTIYF. In DNA, the CDR3 is TGTGCCAGCAGCCTAAGAGACAGTCCCTCTGGAAACACCATATATTTT.

The sample holds a few counts of this clone. V usage is TRBV9 and J usage is TRBJ2-7; D is unresolved. The V end was cut by 7 bases, the J end by 0 bases, with 11 bases between. Germline V gene sequence: CDR1 SGDLS, CDR2 YYNGEE. CDR3 length equals 13 residues. In DNA form, the CDR3 reads TGTGCCAGCGCGGTTGGACCCTCCTACGAGCAGTACTTC. The encoded protein is CASAVGPSYEQYF.